This note documents a single TCR beta chain sequence. Its antigen is undetermined. The sample belongs to a study of T cells after yellow fever vaccination. Study overall: The authors prepared low-cell-number fractions using SMART-Seq v4 Ultra Low Input. Study-wide findings and caveats: In post-booster samples, most primary-vaccination clones reappeared (about 95% CD4, 70% to 90% CD8).

Generation of TCR cDNA used 5'RACE template switching (which added a universal primer site and UMIs). A single record per CDR3 protein comes from TCRdb applying MiXCR to the 5' RACE reads. The sample consists of 610,000 or so distinct CDR3 sequences, 10% to 15% of them appearing once. The CDR3 loop spans 14 amino acids. V dropped 3 bases and J dropped 5; count of bases not matched to a gene: 2. Germline assignment: CDR1 LNHDA and CDR2 SQIVND (reference sequence). The source is a man aged 25-40 years who received the YFV17D yellow fever vaccine. The chain carries TRBV19 and TRBJ2-1; 9 nucleotides align to TRBD1. The source material was PBMCs, sampled on the day of the yellow fever booster vaccination. CDR3 sequence reads: CASSIWTGDNEQFF. In DNA form, the CDR3 reads TGTGCCAGTAGTATTTGGACAGGGGACAATGAGCAGTTCTTC.